This TCR beta chain appears in the sequencing data of a study of T cell repertoires in cytomegalovirus infection. The wider study: Based on public TCR beta signatures, there were indications of CMV infection and of a matching HLA type.

From germline, CDR1 is KGHDR and CDR2 SFDVKD. Trimming shortened V by 4 bases and J by 9 bases, and 9 bases separated the two germline ends. This CDR3 contains 12 residues. Study-level results: Dominating the ex vivo response were TCR beta clonotypes that were CMV-specific and HLA-C-restricted. There were carriers of CMV plus the relevant HLA, and cumulative public TCR beta family frequency identified them.

In this sample, this clonotype turned up a few times. The antigen is unknown. One entry per CDR3 protein results from TCRdb running MiXCR on the reads. The table shows under 800,000 distinct CDR3 sequences, with 20% to 25% occurring only once. The sequence was obtained from a human donor in good health (CMV status not recorded). Some clones in this sample may be carry-over from other donors' samples. Sequencing input: CD8+ T cells from PBMCs. The chain uses TRBV24-1 and TRBJ2-1; D ambiguous. The CDR3 nucleotides read TGTGCCACCAGTGACCCCTCTGGTGAGCAGTTCTTC. It is translated as CATSDPSGEQFF.